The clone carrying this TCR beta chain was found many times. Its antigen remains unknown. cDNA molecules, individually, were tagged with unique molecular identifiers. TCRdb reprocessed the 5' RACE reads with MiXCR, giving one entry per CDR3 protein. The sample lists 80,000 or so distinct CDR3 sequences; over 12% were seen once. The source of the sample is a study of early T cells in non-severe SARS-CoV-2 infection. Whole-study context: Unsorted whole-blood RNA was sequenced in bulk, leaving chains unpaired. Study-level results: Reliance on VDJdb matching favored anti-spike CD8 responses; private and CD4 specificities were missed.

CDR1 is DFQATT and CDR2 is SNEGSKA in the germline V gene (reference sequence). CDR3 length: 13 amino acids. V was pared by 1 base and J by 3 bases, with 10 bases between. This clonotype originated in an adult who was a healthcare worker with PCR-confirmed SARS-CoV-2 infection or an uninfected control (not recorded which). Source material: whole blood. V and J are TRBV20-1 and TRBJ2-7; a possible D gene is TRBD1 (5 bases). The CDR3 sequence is CSARVSGRYEQYF. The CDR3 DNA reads TGCAGTGCTAGAGTCTCAGGGCGCTACGAGCAGTACTTC.